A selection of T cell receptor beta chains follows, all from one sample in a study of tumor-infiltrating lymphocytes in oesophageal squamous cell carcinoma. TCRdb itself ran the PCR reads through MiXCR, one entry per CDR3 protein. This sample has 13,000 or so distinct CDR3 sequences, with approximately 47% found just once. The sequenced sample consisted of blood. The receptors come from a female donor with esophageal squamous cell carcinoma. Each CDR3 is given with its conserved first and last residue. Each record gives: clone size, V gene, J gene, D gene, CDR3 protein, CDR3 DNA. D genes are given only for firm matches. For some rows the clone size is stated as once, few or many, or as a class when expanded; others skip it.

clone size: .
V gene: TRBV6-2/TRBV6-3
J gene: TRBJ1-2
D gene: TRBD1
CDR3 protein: CASSYGGQGAFVYGYTF
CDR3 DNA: TGTGCCAGCAGTTATGGGGGACAGGGGGCCTTTGTCTATGGCTACACCTTC

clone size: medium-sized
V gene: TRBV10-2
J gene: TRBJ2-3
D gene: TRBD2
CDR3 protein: CASGGVYRATDTQYF
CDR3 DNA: TGCGCCAGCGGGGGGGTGTATAGGGCAACAGATACGCAGTATTTT

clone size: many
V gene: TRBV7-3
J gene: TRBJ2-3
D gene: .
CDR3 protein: CASSFYADTQYF
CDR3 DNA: TGTGCCAGCAGCTTCTACGCAGATACGCAGTATTTT

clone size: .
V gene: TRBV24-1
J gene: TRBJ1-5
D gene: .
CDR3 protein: CATSDPYYDTLNQPQHF
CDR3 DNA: TGTGCCACCAGTGACCCATATTATGACACCCTGAATCAGCCCCAGCATTTT

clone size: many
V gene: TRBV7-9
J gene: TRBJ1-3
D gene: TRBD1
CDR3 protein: CASSYTTGSGSRNTIYF
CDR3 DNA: TGTGCCAGCAGCTATACGACAGGGTCGGGGTCCAGAAACACCATATATTTT

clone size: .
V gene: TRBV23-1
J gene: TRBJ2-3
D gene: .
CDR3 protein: CASSRRGWTDTQYF
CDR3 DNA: TGCGCCAGCAGCCGCAGGGGTTGGACAGATACGCAGTATTTT

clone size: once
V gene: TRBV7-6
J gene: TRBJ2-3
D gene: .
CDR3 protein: CASSPTLAQRTDTQYF
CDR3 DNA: TGTGCCAGCAGCCCGACCCTAGCGCAACGCACAGATACGCAGTATTTT

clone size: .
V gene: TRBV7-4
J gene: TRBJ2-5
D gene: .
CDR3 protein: CASSAQGPGELYF
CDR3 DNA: TGTGCCAGCAGCGCCCAGGGGCCCGGGGAGCTGTACTTC

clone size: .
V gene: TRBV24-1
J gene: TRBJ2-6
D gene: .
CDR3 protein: CATSDSGTF
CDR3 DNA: TGTGCCACCAGTGACTCCGGGACTTTC

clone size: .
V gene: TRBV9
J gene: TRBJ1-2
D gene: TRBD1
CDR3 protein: CASSVRDRGSWGYTF
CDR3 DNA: TGTGCCAGCAGCGTTAGGGACAGGGGATCATGGGGCTACACCTTC

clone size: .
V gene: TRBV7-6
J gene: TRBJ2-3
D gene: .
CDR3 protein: CASSPGQGQTDTQYF
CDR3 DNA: TGTGCCAGCAGCCCAGGGCAGGGTCAGACAGATACGCAGTATTTT

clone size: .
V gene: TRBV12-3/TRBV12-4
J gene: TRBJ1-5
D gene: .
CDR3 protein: CASSQGQGNQPQHF
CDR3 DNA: TGTGCCAGCAGCCAGGGGCAGGGTAATCAGCCCCAGCATTTT

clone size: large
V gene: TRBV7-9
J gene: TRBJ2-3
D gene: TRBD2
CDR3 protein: CASSNSGSTDTQYF
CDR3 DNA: TGTGCCAGCAGTAATAGCGGGAGCACAGATACGCAGTATTTT

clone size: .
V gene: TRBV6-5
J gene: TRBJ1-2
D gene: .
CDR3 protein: CATIPPGDYGYTF
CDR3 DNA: TGTGCCACCATACCCCCCGGGGACTATGGCTACACCTTC

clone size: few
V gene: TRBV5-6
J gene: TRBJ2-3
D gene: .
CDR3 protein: CASSFIPSDMPDTQYF
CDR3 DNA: TGTGCCAGCAGCTTTATTCCTAGTGATATGCCAGATACGCAGTATTTT

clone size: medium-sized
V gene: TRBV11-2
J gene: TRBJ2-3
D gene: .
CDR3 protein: CASSSRTVSFTDTQYF
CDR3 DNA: TGTGCCAGCAGCTCCAGGACAGTGAGCTTCACAGATACGCAGTATTTT

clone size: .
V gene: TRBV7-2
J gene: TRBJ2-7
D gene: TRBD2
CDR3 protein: CASSLGTSGGASSEQYF
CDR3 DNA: TGTGCCAGCAGCTTAGGAACTAGCGGGGGGGCCTCTAGCGAGCAGTACTTC

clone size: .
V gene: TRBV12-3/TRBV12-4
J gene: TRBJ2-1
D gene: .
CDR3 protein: CASSLANEQFF
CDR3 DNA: TGTGCCAGCAGTTTAGCAAATGAGCAGTTCTTC

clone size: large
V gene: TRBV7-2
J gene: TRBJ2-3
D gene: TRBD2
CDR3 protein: CASSVGSLAGGITDTQYF
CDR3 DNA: TGTGCCAGCAGCGTAGGTAGCCTAGCGGGGGGGATAACAGATACGCAGTATTTT

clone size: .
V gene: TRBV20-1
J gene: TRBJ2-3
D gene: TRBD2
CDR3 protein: CSASLAGPMDTQYF
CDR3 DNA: TGCAGTGCTAGCCTAGCGGGACCTATGGATACGCAGTATTTT

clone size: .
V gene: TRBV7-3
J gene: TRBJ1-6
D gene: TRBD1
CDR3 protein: CASSDSGTGTSQYF
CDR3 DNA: TGTGCCAGCAGCGACTCCGGGACAGGGACGTCGCAGTACTTT

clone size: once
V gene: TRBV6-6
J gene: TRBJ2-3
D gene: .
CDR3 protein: CASSDARTSTDTQYF
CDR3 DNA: TGTGCCAGCAGTGACGCCCGGACTAGCACAGATACGCAGTATTTT

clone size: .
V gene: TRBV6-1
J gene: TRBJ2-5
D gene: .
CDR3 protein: CASSETLGTRTSGEQYF
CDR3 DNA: TGTGCCAGCAGTGAGACCCTGGGGACCAGGACGTCAGGTGAGCAGTACTTC

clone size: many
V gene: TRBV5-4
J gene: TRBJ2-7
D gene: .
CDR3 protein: CASSPGGSRTAYEQYF
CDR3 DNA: TGTGCCAGCAGCCCCGGTGGCAGCCGAACGGCCTACGAGCAGTACTTC

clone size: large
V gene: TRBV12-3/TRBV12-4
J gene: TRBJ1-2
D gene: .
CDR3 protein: CASSPHGANYGYTF
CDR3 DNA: TGTGCCAGCAGTCCACACGGAGCTAACTATGGCTACACCTTC

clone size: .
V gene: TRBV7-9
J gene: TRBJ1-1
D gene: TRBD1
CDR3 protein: CASSSGQGLPEAFF
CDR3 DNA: TGTGCCAGCAGCTCTGGACAGGGGTTACCTGAAGCTTTCTTT

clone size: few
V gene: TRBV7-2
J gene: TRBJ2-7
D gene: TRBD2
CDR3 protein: CASSLAGTSGYEQYF
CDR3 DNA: TGTGCCAGCAGCTTAGCTGGGACTAGCGGGTACGAGCAGTACTTC

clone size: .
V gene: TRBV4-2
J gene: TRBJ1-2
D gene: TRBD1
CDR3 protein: CASSQDLEGQGFGGYTF
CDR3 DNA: TGTGCCAGCAGCCAAGATCTCGAGGGACAGGGGTTTGGTGGCTACACCTTC

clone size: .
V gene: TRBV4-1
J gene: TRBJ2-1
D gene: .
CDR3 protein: CASSQENNEQFF
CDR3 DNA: TGCGCCAGCAGCCAAGAAAACAATGAGCAGTTCTTC

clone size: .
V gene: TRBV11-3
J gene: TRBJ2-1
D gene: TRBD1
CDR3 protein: CASSLGQGSYNEQFF
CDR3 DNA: TGTGCCAGCAGCTTAGGACAGGGGAGCTACAATGAGCAGTTCTTC

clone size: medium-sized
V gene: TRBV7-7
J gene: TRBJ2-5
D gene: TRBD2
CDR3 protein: CASSRAGTSPRETQYF
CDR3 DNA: TGTGCTAGCAGCCGCGCCGGGACTAGTCCGAGGGAGACCCAGTACTTC

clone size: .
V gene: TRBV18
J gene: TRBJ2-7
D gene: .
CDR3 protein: CASSPPGLTYEQYF
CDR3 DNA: TGTGCCAGCTCACCACCCGGACTTACTTACGAGCAGTACTTC

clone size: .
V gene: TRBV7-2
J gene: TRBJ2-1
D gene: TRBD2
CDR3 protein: CASIEGGPYNEQFF
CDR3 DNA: TGTGCCAGCATCGAGGGAGGGCCGTACAATGAGCAGTTCTTC

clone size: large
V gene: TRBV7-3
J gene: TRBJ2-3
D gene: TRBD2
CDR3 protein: CASSLAGVRDTQYF
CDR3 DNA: TGTGCCAGCAGCTTAGCGGGAGTTCGAGATACGCAGTATTTT

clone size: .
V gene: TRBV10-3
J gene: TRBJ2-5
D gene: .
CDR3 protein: CAISEGRTLGQETQYF
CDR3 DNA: TGTGCCATCAGTGAGGGCAGGACCCTTGGCCAAGAGACCCAGTACTTC